The 30 T cell receptor beta chains presented below share a single source sample, sequenced in a study of blood T cell repertoires in COVID-19. Method: immunoSEQ multiplex PCR; TCRdb's copy keeps in-frame clones and lacks some. Among some 250,000 clones, over 65% were seen once, and the ten largest hold about 3.5%. The sequencing input was peripheral blood. The source of these receptors is a woman aged 80 or over with acute or convalescent COVID-19.

The chain couples TRBV18 to TRBJ1-5; TRBD1 agrees at 7 bases. Trimming took 3 bases from V and 6 from J; bases not matched to a gene: 5. Germline CDR1 is KGHSH and CDR2 is LQKENI. This CDR3 is 14 amino acids long. DNA of the CDR3: TGTGCCAGCTCACCGAGACAGGGAGGTCAGCCCCAGCATTTT. This encodes CASSPRQGGQPQHF.

This clone was counted once. The rearrangement links TRBV11-2 to TRBJ2-1, with TRBD2 matching 7 bases. The CDR3 length is 14 residues. With V trimmed by 2 bases and J by 7 bases, 5 bases remained unmatched. CDR1 and CDR2 from the germline V gene are SGHAT and FQNNGV. The CDR3 protein is CASSLTLAVNEQFF. For the CDR3, the DNA is TGTGCCAGCAGCTTAACCCTAGCGGTGAATGAGCAGTTCTTC.

The gene calls are TRBV29-1 and TRBJ2-2; perhaps TRBD2 as D (5 bases). The CDR3 consists of 15 residues. V was clipped by 3 bases and J by 5 bases, with 16 bases between them. Germline V gives CDR1 SQVTM, CDR2 ANQGSEA. The CDR3 region has the DNA TGCAGCGTTGACGGCCCCCAAGGGAGAACCGGGGAGCTGTTTTTT. It specifies CSVDGPQGRTGELFF.

The chain joins TRBV4-2 to TRBJ2-1, with 8 positions matching TRBD2. The CDR3 is made up of 14 amino acids. V was pared by 6 bases and J by 5 bases, with 6 bases of the junction left unmatched. Germline V CDR1 and CDR2: LGHNA, YNFKEQ. The CDR3 here is CASRQPGGNNEQFF. The CDR3 DNA sequence: TGTGCCAGCAGACAACCGGGGGGGAACAATGAGCAGTTCTTC.

In the case of this clone: At the DNA level, this CDR3 is encoded by other sequences in the same sample as well. The rearrangement uses TRBV27 and TRBJ1-5; the D gene is possibly TRBD1 (5 bases). Trimming removed 3 bases from V and 0 bases from J, with 9 bases in between. CDR3 length: 15 amino acids. The germline gives CDR1 MNHEY, CDR2 SMNVEV (reference sequence). CDR3 nucleotide sequence: TGTGCCAGCAGTTTTGGAACAGGTAGCAATCAGCCCCAGCATTTT. Its translation is CASSFGTGSNQPQHF.

CDR3 in amino acids: CASSMTGNQPQHF. DNA for the CDR3: TGTGCCAGTAGTATGACAGGGAATCAGCCCCAGCATTTT. The gene calls are TRBV19 and TRBJ1-5, with TRBD1 matching over 7 bases. Trimming cost V 3 bases and J 4 bases; bases outside gene matches: 0. This CDR3 is built from 13 residues. CDR1 is LNHDA, CDR2 SQIVND, per germline (reference sequence). Full variable domain (outside the CDR3, taken from reference TRBV19 and TRBJ1-5): DGGITQSPKYLFRKEGQNVTLSCEQNLNHDAMYWYRQDPGQGLRLIYYSQIVNDFQKGDIAEGYSVSREKKESFPLTVTSAQKNPTAFYLCASSMTGNQPQHFGDGTRLSIL.

The chain carries TRBV5-4 and TRBJ2-2; 7 bases agree with TRBD1. This CDR3 region has 13 residues. Unmatched junction bases numbered 4, after V lost 5 bases and J lost 6 bases. Germline values: CDR1 SGHNT, CDR2 YYREEE (reference sequence). CDR3 in amino acids: CASRGTGAGELFF. The CDR3 DNA sequence: TGTGCCAGCAGGGGAACAGGGGCCGGGGAGCTGTTTTTT.

V and J are TRBV5-4 and TRBJ2-5; 10 bases map to TRBD1. J lost 5 bases, V lost 1 base, and 2 bases had no gene match. This CDR3 is 14 amino acids long. From germline, CDR1 is SGHNT and CDR2 YYREEE (reference sequence). The CDR3 DNA is TGTGCCAGCAGCTTGAGACAGGGGGCGGAGACCCAGTACTTC. This gives the protein CASSLRQGAETQYF.

The chain carries TRBV5-1 and TRBJ1-2, with a tentative D call TRBD1 (6 bases). The V gene lost 1 base and the J gene lost 4 bases, with 11 bases spanning the gap. Germline CDR1 SGHRS, CDR2 YFSETQ. The length of the CDR3 is 14 residues. The CDR3 DNA sequence: TGCGCCAGCAGCTTGTCAGGGGCTACCTATGGCTACACCTTC. This encodes CASSLSGATYGYTF.

This clone has only a few counts. The chain carries TRBV5-1 and TRBJ1-3, with D unresolved. CDR3 length: 14 amino acids. V lost 7 bases to trimming and J lost 0 bases, with 11 bases between them. Germline loops: CDR1 SGHRS, CDR2 YFSETQ. CDR3 DNA: TGCGCCAGCCGCGAATCGATCTCTGGAAACACCATATATTTT. Protein sequence: CASRESISGNTIYF. Filled out from reference TRBV5-1 and TRBJ1-3, the complete variable domain reads KAGVTQTPRYLIKTRGQQVTLSCSPISGHRSVSWYQQTPGQGLQFLFEYFSETQRNKGNFPGRFSGRQFSNSRSEMNVSTLELGDSALYLCASRESISGNTIYFGEGSWLTVV.

CDR3 nucleotide sequence: TGTGCCAGCAGCTTGGGAGGCGCTATTACGAACACCATATATTTT. Protein product: CASSLGGAITNTIYF. The chain links TRBV5-4 to TRBJ1-3; D gene unclear. V was cut by 0 bases and J by 7 bases, with 14 bases left in between. Germline V gene data show CDR1 as SGHNT and CDR2 as YYREEE (reference sequence). This CDR3 has 15 amino acids.

The table lists this clone with a count of one. The chain has TRBV7-9 and TRBJ1-2; tentative D call: TRBD1 (6 bases). The CDR3 is 14 residues long. Germline-derived CDR1 and CDR2 are SEHNR and FQNEAQ (reference sequence). V lost 3 bases and J lost 5, with 13 bases in between. CDR3 region: CASSFQGRGYGYTF. The CDR3 bases are TGTGCCAGCAGCTTCCAGGGGAGAGGATATGGCTACACCTTC.

The chain couples TRBV5-1 to TRBJ1-4, with D possibly being TRBD1 (6 bases). Germline V gene lookup returns CDR1 SGHRS and CDR2 YFSETQ. This CDR3 contains 15 residues. Trimming cost V 3 bases and J 3 bases, with 12 bases left between them. In DNA, the CDR3 is TGCGCCAGCAGCTCAACAGGGTTCCCTAATGAAAAACTGTTTTTT. It encodes CASSSTGFPNEKLFF.

The rearrangement uses TRBV10-3 and TRBJ2-7, with D possibly TRBD1 on 5 matching bases. Germline V gene sequence: CDR1 ENHRY, CDR2 SYGVKD. The V end was cut by 2 bases, the J end by 4 bases, with 9 bases between. The CDR3 loop spans 13 amino acids. CDR3 nucleotides: TGTGCCATCAGTGAGGACAGATTATACGAGCAGTACTTC. This codes for CAISEDRLYEQYF.

The gene calls are TRBV29-1 and TRBJ1-6; D might be TRBD1 (5 bases). This CDR3 region has 13 residues. Germline CDR1 is SQVTM and CDR2 is ANQGSEA. V was shortened by 7 bases and J by 8 bases, with 15 bases between the two germline ends. In nucleotides, the CDR3 is TGCAGCGCTCGTTGGGGCCGGGATTCACCCCTCCACTTT. This encodes CSARWGRDSPLHF.

The chain joins TRBV6-1 to TRBJ1-1; tentative D call: TRBD1 (5 bases). Germline V lookup: CDR1 MNHNS, CDR2 SASEGT. There are 14 residues in the CDR3. V lost 2 bases and J lost 0, with 7 bases in between. CDR3 DNA: TGTGCCAGCAGTGAAATACAGGTGAACACTGAAGCTTTCTTT. This gives the protein CASSEIQVNTEAFF.

The rearrangement links TRBV3-1 (or the pseudogene TRBV3-2) to TRBJ1-1; D might be TRBD1 (6 bases). The CDR3 length is 14 residues. CDR1 is LGHDT, CDR2 YNNKEL, per germline (reference sequence). Trimming shortened V by 0 bases and J by 5 bases, and 10 bases separated the two germline ends. Written as DNA, the CDR3 is TGTGCCAGCAGCCAAGATTTGAGGGGGACTGAAGCTTTCTTT. Translation: CASSQDLRGTEAFF.

CDR3 sequence reads: CASSLDSWLAVDEQFF. The DNA of the CDR3 is TGTGCCAGCAGCTTAGATTCATGGCTAGCGGTCGATGAGCAGTTCTTC. V usage is TRBV11-2 and J usage is TRBJ2-1; 7 nucleotides line up with TRBD2. The V and J ends lost 0 bases and 8 bases, in that order; junction bases with no gene match: 10. The CDR3 totals 16 residues. Germline loops: CDR1 SGHAT, CDR2 FQNNGV.

The rearrangement uses TRBV6-5 and TRBJ2-5; the D gene is possibly TRBD2 (7 bases). Germline CDR1 is MNHEY and CDR2 is SVGAGI. Trimming stripped 7 bases from V and 5 bases from J, with 11 bases between. This CDR3 has 12 amino acids. Here the CDR3 DNA reads TGTGCCAGCAACGGGGGGCCGGAGACCCAGTACTTC. Encoded protein: CASNGGPETQYF.

This clone was counted between two and nine times. The chain combines TRBV21-1 with TRBJ1-5; whether TRBD1, the table's D call, matches the DNA was not checked. TRBV21-1 is designated a pseudogene. The CDR3 spans 15 residues. CDR3 DNA sequence: TGTGCCAGCAGCAAAGGACAGAGAAGCAATCAGCCCCAGCATTTT. Translated: CASSKGQRSNQPQHF.

The chain has TRBV18 and TRBJ2-1, with D unresolved. Germline V gives CDR1 KGHSH, CDR2 LQKENI. The CDR3 spans 14 residues. V lost 5 bases to trimming and J lost 0 bases, with 8 bases between them. CDR3 in DNA: TGTGCCAGCTCATCCCGCAGCTCCTACAATGAGCAGTTCTTC. Translation gives CASSSRSSYNEQFF.

The chain couples TRBV5-1 to TRBJ2-5, with D possibly matching TRBD2 (6 bases). Germline loops: CDR1 SGHRS, CDR2 YFSETQ. The CDR3 spans 18 residues. V was cut by 0 bases and J by 4 bases, with 22 bases left in between. In DNA, the CDR3 is TGCGCCAGCAGCTTGGGCGAGACTAGGCTGGTGGTGGGAGAGACCCAGTACTTC. Residues: CASSLGETRLVVGETQYF.

The chain is built from TRBV30 and TRBJ1-6, with a tentative D call TRBD1 (5 bases). The CDR3 length is 15 residues. Germline V gene data show CDR1 as GTSNPN and CDR2 as SVGIG (reference sequence). V lost 0 bases and J lost 8, with 14 bases in between. CDR3 sequence (DNA): TGTGCCTGGAGTGTAAGGCAGGGCTCATATTCACCCCTCCACTTT. It translates to CAWSVRQGSYSPLHF.

V and J are TRBV6-5 and TRBJ2-7; 7 bases align to TRBD1. Unmatched junction bases numbered 8, after V lost 6 bases and J lost 3 bases. The CDR3 spans 14 residues. CDR1 and CDR2 (germline): MNHEY, SVGAGI. CDR3 nucleotide sequence: TGTGCCAGCAGCCGGACGGACAGGAACTACGAGCAGTACTTC. Its protein is CASSRTDRNYEQYF.

The chain has TRBV4-1 and TRBJ2-1; a weak D match, TRBD2 (6 bases). The germline CDR1 and CDR2 sequences are MGHRA and YSYEKL. CDR3 length equals 18 residues. Trimming took 0 bases from V and 6 from J, leaving 21 bases between them. In DNA, the CDR3 is TGCGCCAGCAGCCAAGATTTGGAGGGCCTAGCCAGGATCAATGAGCAGTTCTTC. It is translated as CASSQDLEGLARINEQFF.

V usage is TRBV4-2 and J usage is TRBJ1-6, with no clear D. The V gene's germline CDR1 is LGHNA and CDR2 YNFKEQ. The CDR3 is 15 amino acids. Trimming pared 2 bases from V and 0 bases from J, leaving 5 bases between. CDR3 in amino acids: CASSQSLSYNSPLHF. CDR3 nucleotide sequence: TGTGCCAGCAGCCAATCCCTCTCCTATAATTCACCCCTCCACTTT.

The rearrangement joins TRBV11-3 to TRBJ2-5; D uncertain. The CDR3 loop spans 13 amino acids. Trimming took 1 base from V and 5 from J, leaving 8 bases between them. CDR1 is SGHNT, CDR2 YENEEA, per germline. The CDR3 here is CASSLASGETQYF. The CDR3, as DNA: TGTGCCAGCAGCTTAGCCAGTGGTGAGACCCAGTACTTC. Full variable domain (rest looked up from reference TRBV11-3 and TRBJ2-5): EAGVVQSPRYKIIEKKQPVAFWCNPISGHNTLYWYLQNLGQGPELLIRYENEEAVDDSQLPKDRFSAERLKGVDSTLKIQPAELGDSAVYLCASSLASGETQYFGPGTRLLVL.

The chain combines TRBV23-1 with TRBJ2-4; D is perhaps TRBD1 (6 bases). TRBV23-1 is annotated as an ORF whose role is uncertain. V lost 6 bases and J lost 4, with 13 bases in between. This CDR3 contains 14 residues. The CDR3 DNA reads TGCGCCAGCAGCCCGGATACAGGGAAAAACATTCAGTACTTC. Residues: CASSPDTGKNIQYF.

The rearrangement links TRBV19 to TRBJ2-7; possibly TRBD2 for D (5 bases). Germline CDR1 LNHDA, CDR2 SQIVND (reference sequence). V lost 5 bases, J lost 2 bases, and 13 bases lay in between. The CDR3 has 14 amino acids. Here the CDR3 DNA reads TGTGCCAGTAGTGGGTCAGGACTGACCTACGAGCAGTACTTC. This translates into CASSGSGLTYEQYF.

This chain uses TRBV14 with TRBJ1-6; no firm D call. CDR3 size: 13 residues. The germline V gene has CDR1 SGHDN and CDR2 FVKESK. Between the trimmed V and J ends, which lost 2 bases and 9 bases, there was a span of 8 bases. The CDR3 here is CASSQLGASPLHF. The DNA of the CDR3 is TGTGCCAGCAGCCAATTAGGAGCTTCACCCCTCCACTTT.